These 16 T cell receptor beta chains came from one sample sequenced in a study of blood T cell repertoires in COVID-19. Produced via immunoSEQ multiplex PCR; TCRdb's table is partial and in-frame only. Here the sample spans about 190,000 clones, 70% to 90% being singletons. The source material was peripheral blood. The receptors were sampled from a woman in her seventies with active or convalescent COVID-19.

This clone was counted between two and nine times. The chain employs TRBV11-2 and TRBJ1-1; 10 bases fit TRBD1. Looked up from germline, CDR1 is SGHAT and CDR2 is FQNNGV. The CDR3 is made up of 14 amino acids. J gave up 4 bases and V 9 bases, and 8 bases lay outside the gene matches. As DNA, the CDR3 is TGTGCCAGTTCGGATGACAGGGGGCCCACTGAAGCTTTCTTT. It codes for CASSDDRGPTEAFF.

The V and J genes are TRBV15 and TRBJ1-1; D ambiguous. V was shortened by 1 base and J by 4 bases, with 13 bases between the two germline ends. Germline V gene lookup returns CDR1 LNHNV and CDR2 YYDKDF (reference sequence). The CDR3 covers 15 residues. The CDR3 is CATSRAWGDGTEAFF. CDR3 bases: TGTGCCACCAGCAGAGCGTGGGGAGATGGCACTGAAGCTTTCTTT. The whole variable domain, remainder taken from reference TRBV15 and TRBJ1-1, is DAMVIQNPRYQVTQFGKPVTLSCSQTLNHNVMYWYQQKSSQAPKLLFHYYDKDFNNEADTPDNFQSRRPNTSFCFLDIRSPGLGDTAMYLCATSRAWGDGTEAFFGQGTRLTVV.

This chain links TRBV19 with TRBJ2-3; D is unclear. V was trimmed by 2 bases and J by 6 bases, leaving 15 bases between them. CDR1 and CDR2 (germline): LNHDA, SQIVND (reference sequence). This CDR3 comprises 15 residues. The CDR3 DNA reads as TGTGCCAGTAGTATACGGTCCCTCCCCGGGGATACGCAGTATTTT. It is translated as CASSIRSLPGDTQYF.

This clone has a single count. The genes are TRBV20-1 and TRBJ2-5, with D possibly being TRBD1 (6 bases). The CDR3 sequence is 11 residues long. V lost 5 bases and J lost 5, with 9 bases in between. In germline, CDR1 is DFQATT, CDR2 SNEGSKA (reference sequence). This CDR3 is CSAGGWETQYF. The CDR3 DNA reads TGCAGTGCTGGGGGCTGGGAGACCCAGTACTTC.

The chain employs TRBV5-4 and TRBJ2-1; 10 positions match TRBD2. This CDR3 spans 15 amino acids. Germline CDR1 reads SGHNT; CDR2 reads YYREEE (reference sequence). V shed 2 bases and J 8 bases; nucleotides not matched to a gene: 7. The CDR3 coding sequence is TGTGCCAGCAGCTTTGGGCTAGCGGGAGTAGATGAGCAGTTCTTC. Translating gives CASSFGLAGVDEQFF.

This clone appeared a single time. The V call is TRBV7-2, the J call TRBJ1-5; D call uncertain. Germline V gene sequence: CDR1 SGHTA, CDR2 FQGNSA. The germline V and J ends were trimmed by 5 bases and 4 bases, with 12 bases remaining between them. The CDR3 loop spans 14 amino acids. The CDR3, as DNA: TGTGCCAGCAGCCCCAGCGGGCCTAATCAGCCCCAGCATTTT. This encodes CASSPSGPNQPQHF.

This chain uses TRBV7-9 with TRBJ2-1; D may be TRBD1 (6 bases). V was pared by 5 bases and J by 5 bases, with 10 bases between. Germline lookup yields CDR1 SEHNR and CDR2 FQNEAQ (reference sequence). This CDR3 spans 13 amino acids. The CDR3 region has the DNA TGTGCCAGCAGCAGAAAGGGGGACAATGAGCAGTTCTTC. Translation: CASSRKGDNEQFF.

This chain uses TRBV18 with TRBJ1-1; D uncertain. The V gene's germline CDR1 is KGHSH and CDR2 LQKENI. Trimming shortened V by 3 bases and J by 1 base, and 9 bases separated the two germline ends. The length of the CDR3 is 14 residues. In DNA form, the CDR3 reads TGTGCCAGCTCACCCACCGGGTGGAACACTGAAGCTTTCTTT. It encodes CASSPTGWNTEAFF.

V gene TRBV18 combines with J gene TRBJ2-7; a possible D gene is TRBD1 (5 bases). The CDR3 loop spans 13 amino acids. Germline loops: CDR1 KGHSH, CDR2 LQKENI. Trimming stripped 6 bases from V and 3 bases from J, with 12 bases between. In DNA, the CDR3 is TGTGCCAGCTCTGTAGGGGCGTTCTACGAGCAGTACTTC. This sequence encodes CASSVGAFYEQYF.

This chain uses TRBV7-2 with TRBJ2-3; D uncertain. The CDR3 is 15 residues long. V lost 1 base and J lost 0, with 8 bases in between. Per germline, CDR1 SGHTA and CDR2 FQGNSA. CDR3 residues: CASSLEARSTDTQYF. Here the CDR3 DNA reads TGTGCCAGCAGCTTAGAGGCTAGGAGCACAGATACGCAGTATTTT.

V usage is TRBV19 and J usage is TRBJ2-7; 9 nucleotides line up with TRBD1. Germline-derived CDR1 and CDR2 are LNHDA and SQIVND (reference sequence). This CDR3 spans 15 amino acids. The ends lost 4 bases at V and 4 bases at J; junction bases unmatched: 8. Written as DNA, the CDR3 is TGTGCCAGTAGTACCCGGACAGGGGTAGGGTACGAGCAGTACTTC. This sequence encodes CASSTRTGVGYEQYF.

The CDR3 loop is CASDNRGPFYNSPLHF. For the CDR3, the DNA is TGTGCCAGCGACAACAGGGGCCCCTTCTATAATTCACCCCTCCACTTT. The gene calls are TRBV27 and TRBJ1-6; 7 bases line up with TRBD1. This CDR3 has 16 residues. The J segment lost 3 bases and the V segment lost 8 bases, leaving 10 bases of the junction unmatched. Germline CDR1 MNHEY, CDR2 SMNVEV (reference sequence).

This rearrangement joins TRBV5-4 to TRBJ2-1; 9 bases are shared with TRBD2. Trimming took 0 bases from V and 7 from J; bases not matched to a gene: 5. The CDR3 has 15 residues. Germline loops: CDR1 SGHNT, CDR2 YYREEE (reference sequence). CDR3 loop: CASSLVGTSSNEQFF. CDR3 bases: TGTGCCAGCAGCTTGGTCGGGACTAGCTCGAATGAGCAGTTCTTC.

V and J are TRBV7-2 and TRBJ1-2, with TRBD1 matching over 8 bases. V was pared by 5 bases and J by 3 bases, with 11 bases of the junction left unmatched. The CDR3 consists of 16 residues. The germline V gene encodes CDR1 SGHTA and CDR2 FQGNSA. CDR3 in DNA: TGTGCCAGCAGCCCCCGGACAGGGAGGATAGACTATGGCTACACCTTC. It translates to CASSPRTGRIDYGYTF.

The chain couples TRBV27 to TRBJ2-7, with D possibly TRBD1 on 5 matching bases. The CDR3 spans 15 residues. The germline V gene has CDR1 MNHEY and CDR2 SMNVEV (reference sequence). V lost 0 bases, J lost 6 bases, and 15 bases lay in between. CDR3 coding DNA: TGTGCCAGCAGTTTATCTATGCAGGGATCGCGCGAGCAGTACTTC. Protein product: CASSLSMQGSREQYF.

The V and J genes are TRBV29-1 and TRBJ2-3, with a weak D call TRBD1 (7 bases). Germline CDR1 SQVTM, CDR2 ANQGSEA. Deletions cut 6 bases from V and 2 bases from J, with 15 bases between. The CDR3 has 14 amino acids. The CDR3, as DNA: TGCAGCGTCTCCCAGGGGGGCTACACAGATACGCAGTATTTT. Translation: CSVSQGGYTDTQYF.